What follows describes a single T cell receptor (beta chain). All enrollees were roughly 18 to 90 years old and from 24 US areas. This entry belongs to a study of blood T cell repertoires in COVID-19. Study summary: The origin of the acute and convalescent COVID-19 samples was the United States, Italy and Spain. Sources were T cells, B-cell-depleted T cells, or PBMCs; the material itself was cDNA or gDNA.

In the original analysis: Amplified reference gene primers provided the basis for estimating nucleated cell counts. Profiled with immunoSEQ multiplex PCR; TCRdb holds only in-frame clones, not every one. V and J calls and clone size come straight from that table; D and trimming were deduced from the DNA. There are roughly 340,000 clones in the sample; approximately 92% occur only once, and about 1% lies in the top ten. This CDR3 has 15 amino acids. V was cut by 0 bases and J by 5 bases, with 10 bases left in between. CDR1 is LGHNA and CDR2 is YNFKEQ in the germline V gene. The clonotype comes from a man younger than 35 who had recovered from COVID-19. The gene calls are TRBV4-2 and TRBJ2-2, with D possibly TRBD1 on 6 matching bases. The sequenced sample was PBMCs or T cells enriched from blood (not recorded which). This CDR3 reads CASSQETGMTGELFF. For the CDR3, the DNA is TGTGCCAGCAGCCAAGAAACAGGGATGACCGGGGAGCTGTTTTTT.